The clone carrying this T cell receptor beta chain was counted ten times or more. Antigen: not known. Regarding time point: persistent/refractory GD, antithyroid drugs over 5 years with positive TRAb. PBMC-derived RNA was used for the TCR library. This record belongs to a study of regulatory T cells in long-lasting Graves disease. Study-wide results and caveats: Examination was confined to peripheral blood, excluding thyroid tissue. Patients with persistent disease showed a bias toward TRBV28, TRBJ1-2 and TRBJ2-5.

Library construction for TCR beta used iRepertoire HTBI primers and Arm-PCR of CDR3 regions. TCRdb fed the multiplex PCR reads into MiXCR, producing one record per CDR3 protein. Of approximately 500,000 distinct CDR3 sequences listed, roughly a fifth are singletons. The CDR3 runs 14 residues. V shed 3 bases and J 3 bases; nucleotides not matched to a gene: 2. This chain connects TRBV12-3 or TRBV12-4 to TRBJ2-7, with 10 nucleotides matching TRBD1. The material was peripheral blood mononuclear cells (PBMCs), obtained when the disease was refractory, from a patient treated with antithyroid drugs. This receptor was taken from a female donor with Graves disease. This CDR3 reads CASSFGDRGYEQYF. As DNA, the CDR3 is TGTGCCAGCAGTTTTGGGGACAGGGGCTACGAGCAGTACTTC.